The clone carrying this TCR beta chain was counted between two and nine times. TCRdb called the 5' RACE reads again in MiXCR, with one record for every CDR3 protein. The top ten hold 18% of the sample, which has more than 300,000 distinct CDR3 sequences, around 6.8% seen once. The sample belongs to a study of T cells after yellow fever vaccination. The J segment lost 1 base and the V segment lost 5 bases, leaving 4 bases of the junction unmatched. The CDR3 consists of 14 residues. Germline CDR1 reads DFQATT; CDR2 reads SNEGSKA (reference sequence). The material was PBMCs, obtained roughly 45 days after the first yellow fever vaccination. The J gene is TRBJ2-3, the V gene TRBV20-1; 9 positions agree with TRBD1. This TCR came from a man between 18 and 35 years old who received the YFV17D yellow fever vaccine. The CDR3, as DNA: TGCAGTGCTCTTGGGGACAGGGGCACAGATACGCAGTATTTT. Its protein product is CSALGDRGTDTQYF.